This T cell receptor beta chain was retrieved from a study of T cell responses to AZD1222 COVID-19 vaccine. The V end lost 10 bases, the J end lost 5 bases, and 23 bases lay between the germline ends. The CDR3 extends over 15 amino acids. CDR1 is LNHDA, CDR2 SQIVND, per germline (reference sequence). Study-wide results and caveats: Spike-specific TCR breadth and depth rose after two AZD1222 doses. Reports say nearly half of spike-specific TCRs go after unmutated variant regions. Spike-spanning, vaccine-associated CD4 TCRs were dominant at 160-218 and 743-854.

Profiled with immunoSEQ multiplex PCR; TCRdb holds only in-frame clones, not every one. The sample has 130,000 or so clones, around 89% seen once. About this clone: Its antigen is currently unknown.

The sample was peripheral blood, taken on day 0 of MenACWY control vaccination. This sequence was found in an adult in good health. The chain recombines TRBV19 with TRBJ1-1; tentative D call: TRBD1 (6 bases). This CDR3 reads CATQAPRGQVTEAFF. DNA for the CDR3: TGTGCCACCCAGGCCCCCCGGGGGCAAGTAACTGAAGCTTTCTTT.